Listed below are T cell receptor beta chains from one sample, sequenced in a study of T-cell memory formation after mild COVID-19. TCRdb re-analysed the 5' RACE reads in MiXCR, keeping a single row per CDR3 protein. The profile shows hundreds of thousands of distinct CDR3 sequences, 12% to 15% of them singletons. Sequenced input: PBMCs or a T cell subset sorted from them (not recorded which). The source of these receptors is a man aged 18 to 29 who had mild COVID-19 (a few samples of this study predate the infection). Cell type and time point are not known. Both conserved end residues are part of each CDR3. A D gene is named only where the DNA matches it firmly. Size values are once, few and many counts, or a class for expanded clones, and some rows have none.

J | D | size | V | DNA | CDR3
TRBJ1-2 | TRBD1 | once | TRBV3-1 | TGTGCCAGCAGCCAGACCCCCTCGACAGGGGACTATGGCTACACCTTC | CASSQTPSTGDYGYTF
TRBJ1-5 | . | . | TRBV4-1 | TGCGCCAGCAGCCAATTAGCGGGTATCGGTCAGCCCCAGCATTTT | CASSQLAGIGQPQHF
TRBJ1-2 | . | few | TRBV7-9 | TGTGCCAGCAGCTTAGACAGCCCTGGCTACACCTTC | CASSLDSPGYTF
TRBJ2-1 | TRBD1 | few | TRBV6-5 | TGTGCCAGCTCCAGGACAGGGGGCAGGAATGAGCAGTTCTTC | CASSRTGGRNEQFF
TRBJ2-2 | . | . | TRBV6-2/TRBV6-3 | TGTGCCAGCATTCGAGCATATACGAACACCGGGGAGCTGTTTTTT | CASIRAYTNTGELFF
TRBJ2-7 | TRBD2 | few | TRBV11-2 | TGTGCCAGCAGCTTCGTATTCGGCGGGGGGACGCACTACGAGCAGTACTTC | CASSFVFGGGTHYEQYF
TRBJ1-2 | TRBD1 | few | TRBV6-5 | TGTGCCAGCAGTGCCAATCAGGGGGTGAGCTATGGCTACACCTTC | CASSANQGVSYGYTF
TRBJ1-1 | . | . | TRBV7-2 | TGTGCCAGCAGTCAGACCGGGGCACGGACTGAAGCTTTCTTT | CASSQTGARTEAFF
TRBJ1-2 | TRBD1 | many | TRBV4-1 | TGCGCCAGCAGCCAGGACAGGGTGAGCCATGGCTACACCTTC | CASSQDRVSHGYTF
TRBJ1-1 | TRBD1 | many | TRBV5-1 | TGCGCCAGCAGCTCGGGACAGATGAACACTGAAGCTTTCTTT | CASSSGQMNTEAFF
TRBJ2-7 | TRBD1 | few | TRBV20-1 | TGCAGTGCTAGGAACCCAGGGGGCGCCTCATACGAGCAGTACTTC | CSARNPGGASYEQYF
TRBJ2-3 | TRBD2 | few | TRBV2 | TGTGCCAGCAGTGGCTCCGGGGGGTTCACAGATACGCAGTATTTT | CASSGSGGFTDTQYF
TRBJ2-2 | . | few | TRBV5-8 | TGTGCCAGCACCTGGAGGGGGGACACCGGGGAGCTGTTTTTT | CASTWRGDTGELFF
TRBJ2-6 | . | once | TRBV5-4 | TGTGCCAGCTTCAGTCCTGGGGGTACTATCTCTGGGGCCAACGTCCTGACTTTC | CASFSPGGTISGANVLTF
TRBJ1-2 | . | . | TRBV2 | TGTGCCAGCCGACTGAGGGACACCGGCAACTATGGCTACACCTTC | CASRLRDTGNYGYTF
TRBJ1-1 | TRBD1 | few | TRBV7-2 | TGTGCCAGCAGCTTAATCCTCGAGACAGGGCGGGCTTTCTTT | CASSLILETGRAFF
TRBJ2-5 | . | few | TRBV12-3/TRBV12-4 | TGTGCCAGCAGTTTAGTGGTGGAGGGAACAAAGACCCAGTACTTC | CASSLVVEGTKTQYF
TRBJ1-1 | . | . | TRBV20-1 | TGCAGTGCTAGGTCGCTCAGGGGTAACACTGAAGCTTTCTTT | CSARSLRGNTEAFF
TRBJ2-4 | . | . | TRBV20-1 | TGCAGTGCTAGAGAAGGCCAGCACAAAAACATTCAGTACTTC | CSAREGQHKNIQYF
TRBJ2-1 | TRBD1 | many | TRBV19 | TGTGCCAGTAGTAACACAGGGGGCGTTCACAATGAGCAGTTCTTC | CASSNTGGVHNEQFF
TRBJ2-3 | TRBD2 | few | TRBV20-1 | TGCAGTGCTAGAGATTCCGGACTAGCGGGTGGCACAGATACGCAGTATTTT | CSARDSGLAGGTDTQYF
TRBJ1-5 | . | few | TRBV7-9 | TGTGCCAGCAGCTTGGGTAGAGGGGGGAACAATCAGCCCCAGCATTTT | CASSLGRGGNNQPQHF
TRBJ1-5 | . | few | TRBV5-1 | TGCGCCAGCAGCCCCGGACCGGGGGCAGATCAGCCCCAGCATTTT | CASSPGPGADQPQHF
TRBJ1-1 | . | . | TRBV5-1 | TGCGCCAGCAGAGGGACGGAGAGAACTGAAGCTTTCTTT | CASRGTERTEAFF
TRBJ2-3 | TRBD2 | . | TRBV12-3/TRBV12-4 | TGTGCCAGCAGTACCGAGCGGGGGGGCGACACAGATACGCAGTATTTT | CASSTERGGDTDTQYF
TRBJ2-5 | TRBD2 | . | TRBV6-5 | TGTGCCAGCAGTTACTCTGCAGGGACGGGGGGAGAGACCCAGTACTTC | CASSYSAGTGGETQYF
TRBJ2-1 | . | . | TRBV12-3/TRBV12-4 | TGTGCCAGCAGTTTCGCCAGGGGAGAGAGGGAGCAGTTCTTC | CASSFARGEREQFF
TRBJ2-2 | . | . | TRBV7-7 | TGTGCTAGCAGCTTAGGGGCAGGGGACGCCGGGGAGCTGTTTTTT | CASSLGAGDAGELFF
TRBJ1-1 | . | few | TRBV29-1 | TGCAGCGTTGACGGGGGGACTGAAGCTTTCTTT | CSVDGGTEAFF
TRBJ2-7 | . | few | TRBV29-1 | TGCAGCGTCGCTCCAAACTCCTACGAGCAGTACTTC | CSVAPNSYEQYF
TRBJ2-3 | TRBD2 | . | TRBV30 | TGTGCCCCCCCGGGGGTAGCGGGGGACGCGGATACGCAGTATTTT | CAPPGVAGDADTQYF
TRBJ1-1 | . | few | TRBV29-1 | TGCAGCGTTGACAGGGGCCCGGGCACTGAAGCTTTCTTT | CSVDRGPGTEAFF
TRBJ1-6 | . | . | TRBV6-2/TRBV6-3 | TGTGCCAGCAGTTCGGGTTCCCTCCACTTT | CASSSGSLHF
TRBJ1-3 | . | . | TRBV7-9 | TGTGCCAGCAGCCCCGAGGGAACGAAAGGAAACACCATATATTTT | CASSPEGTKGNTIYF
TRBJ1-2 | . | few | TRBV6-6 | TGTGCCAGCAGTTACTCTTCCGAAGACTATGGCTACACCTTC | CASSYSSEDYGYTF
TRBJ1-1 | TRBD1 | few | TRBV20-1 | TGCAGTGCTCCCTCCATGACAGGGGAGGCTTTCTTT | CSAPSMTGEAFF
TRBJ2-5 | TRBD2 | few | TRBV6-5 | TGTGCCAGCAGGCTTAGCGGGGGGGCACGAGAGACCCAGTACTTC | CASRLSGGARETQYF
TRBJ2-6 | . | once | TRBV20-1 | TGCAGTGCTAGAGATCTGAGCTCTGGGGCCAACGTCCTGACTTTC | CSARDLSSGANVLTF
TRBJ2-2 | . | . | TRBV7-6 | TGTGCCAGCAGCCTACTTATCACCGGGGAGCTGTTTTTT | CASSLLITGELFF
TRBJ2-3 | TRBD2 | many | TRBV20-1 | TGCAGTGCTCCTAGCGGGGGGGCCTCAGATACGCAGTATTTT | CSAPSGGASDTQYF
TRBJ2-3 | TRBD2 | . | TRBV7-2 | TGTGCCAGCAGCTTAGGCCCAGCGGGGGGGCAAGATACGCAGTATTTT | CASSLGPAGGQDTQYF
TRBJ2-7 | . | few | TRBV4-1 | TGCGCCAGCAGCCAAGAACCGCCGGAGAGCTCCTACGAGCAGTACTTC | CASSQEPPESSYEQYF
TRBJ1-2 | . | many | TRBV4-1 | TGCGCCAGCAGCCCCCCAGGAAGGGCGAGAGCTAACTATGGCTACACCTTC | CASSPPGRARANYGYTF
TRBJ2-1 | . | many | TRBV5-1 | TGCGCCAGCAGCTTGGACCCCCCTGCCTATGAGCAGTTCTTC | CASSLDPPAYEQFF
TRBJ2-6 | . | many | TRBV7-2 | TGTGCCAGCAGTACCTCAGGGTCTGGGGCCAACGTCCTGACTTTC | CASSTSGSGANVLTF
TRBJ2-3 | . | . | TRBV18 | TGTGCCAGCTCACCAGGTCTATCAGCAGATACGCAGTATTTT | CASSPGLSADTQYF
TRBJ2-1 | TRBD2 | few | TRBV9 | TGTGCCAGCAGCGCCGGGACTAGCGGGGGGAACAATGAGCAGTTCTTC | CASSAGTSGGNNEQFF
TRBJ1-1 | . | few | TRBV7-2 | TGTGCCAGCAGCTTAGCGGGGCCTGGGGGTGAAGCTTTCTTT | CASSLAGPGGEAFF
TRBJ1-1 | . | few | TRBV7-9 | TGTGCCAGCAGCTTAGCGTTATCGGGGAACACTGAAGCTTTCTTT | CASSLALSGNTEAFF
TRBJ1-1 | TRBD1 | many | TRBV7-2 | TGTGCCAGCAGCCTGGGACAGGGGGCCTACACTGAAGCTTTCTTT | CASSLGQGAYTEAFF